This T cell receptor beta chain was sequenced during a study of cytomegalovirus exposure and HLA in healthy donors. Notes on the study in general: Indistinguishable V segments, including TRBV6-2 and TRBV6-3, were excluded. Later examination showed HLA-associated TCR beta chains had greater clonal expansion than equally common others. Accurate prediction of most subjects' HLA-A and HLA-B alleles from TCR beta sequences was reported. Later on, an analysis tied approximately 15,000 TCR beta sequences to HLA alleles at 0.05 false discovery rate.

Details on this clone: Its specificity is unknown.

Per germline, CDR1 SGHKS and CDR2 YYEKEE (reference sequence). The trim removed 4 bases at V and 7 bases at J, leaving 8 bases unmatched. The CDR3 is made up of 15 amino acids. The primer mix had 60 Vbeta and 13 Jbeta primers. Assay used: immunoSEQ multiplex PCR; TCRdb lists only in-frame clones, some missing. Of 150,000 to 200,000 clones listed, roughly four fifths are singletons. Source material: PBMCs. J is TRBJ1-5 and V is TRBV5-5, with 10 bases identical to TRBD1. The TCR comes from a woman aged 40 to 55 in good health and CMV-seronegative. The CDR3 region is CASSPRQGAIQPQHF. CDR3 in DNA: TGTGCCAGCAGCCCCAGACAGGGGGCGATCCAGCCCCAGCATTTT.